A single sample gave rise to the 31 T cell receptor beta chains below, sequenced in a study of T cell responses to AZD1222 COVID-19 vaccine. Libraries were prepared by immunoSEQ multiplex PCR; TCRdb keeps only in-frame clonotypes and omits some of them. The repertoire has more than 100,000 clones, approximately 92% of them found once; the top ten carry approximately 3.4%. The sample was peripheral blood, taken on day 0 of AZD1222 vaccination. These receptors all stem from an adult in good health.

The rearrangement links TRBV6-1 to TRBJ1-2; the D gene is possibly TRBD1 (5 bases). Germline assignment: CDR1 MNHNS and CDR2 SASEGT. This CDR3 is built from 18 residues. Trimming cost V 3 bases and J 0 bases, with 20 bases left between them. CDR3 bases: TGTGCCAGCAGTGAGATCCCCGGGGCAGGGCTAGCTAACTATGGCTACACCTTC. It is translated as CASSEIPGAGLANYGYTF.

The rearrangement joins TRBV30 to TRBJ2-7, with D perhaps matching TRBD1 (6 bases). This CDR3 comprises 13 residues. Trimming took 5 bases from V and 4 from J, leaving 15 bases between them. In germline, CDR1 is GTSNPN, CDR2 SVGIG (reference sequence). The CDR3 DNA is TGTGCCTGGGGTGGACAGTTGAGTTACGAGCAGTACTTC. Amino acid sequence: CAWGGQLSYEQYF.

The chain links TRBV7-6 to TRBJ1-3; 8 nucleotides agree with TRBD1. Trimming at V came to 1 base and at J to 6 bases, leaving 2 bases not matched to a gene. The CDR3 contains 14 residues. Germline CDR1 reads SGHVS; CDR2 reads FNYEAQ. This chain's CDR3 is CASSLGTGINTIYF. CDR3 nucleotide sequence: TGTGCCAGCAGCTTAGGGACAGGGATAAACACCATATATTTT.

CDR3: CASNRYLNTEAFF. In nucleotides, the CDR3 is TGTGCCAGCAACCGATACTTGAACACTGAAGCTTTCTTT. V gene TRBV7-9 combines with J gene TRBJ1-1; D not resolved. The length of the CDR3 is 13 residues. The V end lost 7 bases, the J end lost 0 bases, and 9 bases lay between the germline ends. Germline CDR1 reads SEHNR; CDR2 reads FQNEAQ (reference sequence).

The CDR3 DNA sequence: TGTGCCACGCCAGTTTTTGACTCCCGGGGGACTGAAGCTTTCTTT. Translated, it gives CATPVFDSRGTEAFF. V gene TRBV15 combines with J gene TRBJ1-1, with a possible D match to TRBD1 (5 bases). Germline V gene data show CDR1 as LNHNV and CDR2 as YYDKDF (reference sequence). The CDR3 runs to 15 residues. With 9 bases removed from V and 5 bases from J, the gap between germline ends came to 22 bases.

The chain carries TRBV7-9 and TRBJ2-7, with D unresolved. Trimming removed 0 bases at V and 2 bases at J, with 2 bases between. Germline values: CDR1 SEHNR, CDR2 FQNEAQ (reference sequence). The CDR3 sequence is 12 residues long. CDR3 protein: CASSLAPYEQYF. The CDR3 DNA reads as TGTGCCAGCAGCTTAGCCCCCTACGAGCAGTACTTC. Filled out from reference TRBV7-9 and TRBJ2-7, the complete variable domain reads DTGVSQNPRHKITKRGQNVTFRCDPISEHNRLYWYRQTLGQGPEFLTYFQNEAQLEKSRLLSDRFSAERPKGSFSTLEIQRTEQGDSAMYLCASSLAPYEQYFGPGTRLTVT.

This clone was observed a single time. The rearrangement joins TRBV5-1 to TRBJ2-3; D not certain. With 5 bases removed from V and 1 base from J, the gap between germline ends came to 8 bases. Germline assignment: CDR1 SGHRS and CDR2 YFSETQ. This CDR3 comprises 13 residues. CDR3 in DNA: TGCGCCAGCAGGACCGCTGGCACAGATACGCAGTATTTT. Its protein is CASRTAGTDTQYF.

V and J are TRBV10-3 and TRBJ2-6; D gene ambiguous. The CDR3 sequence is 17 residues long. Per germline, CDR1 ENHRY and CDR2 SYGVKD. Trimming removed 7 bases from V and 1 base from J, with 17 bases in between. The CDR3, as DNA: TGTGCCATCAATGGTCAGGCTCAACCGTCTGGGGCCAACGTCCTGACTTTC. Protein sequence: CAINGQAQPSGANVLTF.

This chain joins TRBV28 and TRBJ2-1; D remains ambiguous. Per the germline V gene, CDR1 is MDHEN and CDR2 is SYDVKM. Trimming removed 7 bases at V and 3 bases at J, with 19 bases between. The CDR3 covers 16 residues. The CDR3 DNA reads TGTGCCAGCATCCCAGCACGCCCAGTTAACTACAATGAGCAGTTCTTC. Residues: CASIPARPVNYNEQFF.

This chain links TRBV28 with TRBJ2-4; no definite D call. The CDR3 runs 17 residues. In germline, CDR1 is MDHEN, CDR2 SYDVKM. The V end was cut by 2 bases, the J end by 0 bases, with 14 bases between. In DNA form, the CDR3 reads TGTGCCAGCAGTTTAGGAGATTCAATTTTAGCCAAAAACATTCAGTACTTC. It specifies CASSLGDSILAKNIQYF.

The V and J genes are TRBV21-1 and TRBJ2-7. TRBV21-1 is noted as a pseudogene. This CDR3 is built from 10 residues. CDR3 nucleotide sequence: TGTGCCAGCGGTGGGTACGAGCAGTACTTC. Encoded protein: CASGGYEQYF.

This clone has just a few counts. V is TRBV11-2 and J is TRBJ1-3; no definite D call. Germline values: CDR1 SGHAT, CDR2 FQNNGV. There are 12 residues in the CDR3. The V gene lost 7 bases and the J gene lost 4 bases, with 8 bases spanning the gap. CDR3 nucleotide sequence: TGTGCCAGCACCCCGTCGGGAAACACCATATATTTT. Translation: CASTPSGNTIYF.

This sequence joins TRBV12-3 or TRBV12-4 and TRBJ1-2; 8 nucleotides line up with TRBD1. The CDR3 is made up of 12 amino acids. V lost 6 bases and J lost 8; bases outside the gene matches: 5. CDR3 coding DNA: TGTGCCAGCAGCCAGGGACAGGTGGGCTACACCTTC. As protein: CASSQGQVGYTF.

The chain carries TRBV4-1 and TRBJ1-4; TRBD1 agrees at 7 bases. Per the germline V gene, CDR1 is MGHRA and CDR2 is YSYEKL. The trim removed 4 bases at V and 6 bases at J, leaving 11 bases unmatched. The CDR3 contains 16 residues. This chain's CDR3 is CASSLPRGQSYEKLFF. CDR3 DNA sequence: TGCGCCAGCAGCCTGCCGCGGGGACAGAGTTATGAAAAACTGTTTTTT.

V and J are TRBV6-2 or TRBV6-3 and TRBJ2-7; tentatively, D is TRBD2 (7 bases). The germline V gene encodes CDR1 MNHEY and CDR2 SVGEGT. V lost 2 bases to trimming and J lost 6 bases, with 11 bases between them. This CDR3 has 13 amino acids. Here the CDR3 DNA reads TGTGCCAGCAGTTACACCGGGGGGCGCGAGCAGTACTTC. This encodes CASSYTGGREQYF.

The rearrangement joins TRBV5-1 to TRBJ2-3; D is undetermined. Per germline, CDR1 SGHRS and CDR2 YFSETQ. Trimming pared 0 bases from V and 0 bases from J, leaving 14 bases between. The length of the CDR3 is 17 residues. CDR3: CASSLGTSQTSTDTQYF. As DNA, the CDR3 is TGCGCCAGCAGCTTGGGCACCTCCCAGACTAGCACAGATACGCAGTATTTT. The entire variable domain, with the rest obtained from reference TRBV5-1 and TRBJ2-3, is as follows: KAGVTQTPRYLIKTRGQQVTLSCSPISGHRSVSWYQQTPGQGLQFLFEYFSETQRNKGNFPGRFSGRQFSNSRSEMNVSTLELGDSALYLCASSLGTSQTSTDTQYFGPGTRLTVL.

The CDR3 DNA is TGTGCCAAGGCGCCCGTTCAGATCTCAACTAATGAAAAACTGTTTTTT. Translation: CAKAPVQISTNEKLFF. V gene TRBV15 combines with J gene TRBJ1-4, with D unclear. Germline CDR1 is LNHNV and CDR2 is YYDKDF (reference sequence). The V and J ends lost 10 bases and 0 bases respectively, with 18 bases between them. The CDR3 is 16 amino acids.

The V and J genes are TRBV5-6 and TRBJ1-4; 8 bases agree with TRBD1. V lost 0 bases to trimming and J lost 5 bases; unmatched junction nucleotides: 9. The CDR3 totals 17 residues. Germline assignment: CDR1 SGHDT and CDR2 YYEEEE. The DNA of the CDR3 is TGTGCCAGCAGCTTGGGACAGGGGACACGTTGGAATGAAAAACTGTTTTTT. This encodes CASSLGQGTRWNEKLFF.

The chain is built from TRBV28 and TRBJ2-7; D possibly corresponds to TRBD2 (5 bases). The CDR3 spans 16 residues. Looked up from germline, CDR1 is MDHEN and CDR2 is SYDVKM. V was trimmed by 5 bases and J by 0 bases, leaving 17 bases between them. In DNA form, the CDR3 reads TGTGCCAGCAGTCCATACGCTGGACTGGGCTCCTACGAGCAGTACTTC. It encodes CASSPYAGLGSYEQYF.

This clone was detected once. The chain has TRBV5-5 and TRBJ1-5; D is ambiguous. The CDR3 sequence is 14 residues long. Per germline, CDR1 SGHKS and CDR2 YYEKEE (reference sequence). The V gene lost 1 base and the J gene lost 7 bases, with 12 bases spanning the gap. The CDR3, as DNA: TGTGCCAGCAGCTTGAAGGAGGGTAGGCAGCCCCAGCATTTT. This encodes CASSLKEGRQPQHF. Full variable domain (outside the CDR3, taken from reference TRBV5-5 and TRBJ1-5): DAGVTQSPTHLIKTRGQQVTLRCSPISGHKSVSWYQQVLGQGPQFIFQYYEKEERGRGNFPDRFSARQFPNYSSELNVNALLLGDSALYLCASSLKEGRQPQHFGDGTRLSIL.

The chain has TRBV4-1 and TRBJ2-5; a weak D match, TRBD2 (6 bases). V lost 0 bases and J lost 5, with 19 bases in between. In germline, CDR1 is MGHRA, CDR2 YSYEKL. The CDR3 is 17 amino acids. The CDR3 protein is CASSQEGRRGTSETQYF. CDR3 nucleotide sequence: TGCGCCAGCAGCCAAGAAGGACGGAGGGGCACCAGCGAGACCCAGTACTTC.

V gene TRBV28 combines with J gene TRBJ1-5; no reliable D call. CDR3 length equals 14 residues. Germline values: CDR1 MDHEN, CDR2 SYDVKM. V was cut by 7 bases and J by 0 bases, with 10 bases left in between. This CDR3 reads CASKADNSNQPQHF. CDR3 sequence (DNA): TGTGCCAGCAAGGCAGACAATAGCAATCAGCCCCAGCATTTT.

The V call is TRBV29-1, the J call TRBJ2-7; TRBD1 aligns across 11 bases. CDR1 SQVTM and CDR2 ANQGSEA come from the germline V gene. The CDR3 covers 14 residues. J gave up 4 bases and V 4 bases, and 6 bases lay outside the gene matches. The DNA for the CDR3 is TGCAGCGTTGTAAGGGGACAGGGGGGTTACGAGCAGTACTTC. Protein sequence: CSVVRGQGGYEQYF.

The gene calls are TRBV3-1 (or the pseudogene TRBV3-2) and TRBJ2-2; TRBD2 is a possible D gene (7 bases). The germline gives CDR1 LGHDT, CDR2 YNNKEL (reference sequence). The CDR3 has 15 residues. Between the trimmed V and J ends, which lost 4 bases and 6 bases, there was a span of 15 bases. DNA for the CDR3: TGTGCCAGCAGCCCCTTCGTGGGGGGGCCCGGGGAGCTGTTTTTT. Protein product: CASSPFVGGPGELFF.

The genes are TRBV5-4 and TRBJ1-2; TRBD1 aligns across 8 bases. The CDR3 contains 16 residues. Germline V gene lookup returns CDR1 SGHNT and CDR2 YYREEE (reference sequence). Losses at the gene ends were 4 bases for V and 6 bases for J; bases not matched to a gene: 14. The CDR3 DNA reads TGTGCCAGCAGCAGAAGAATTATCGGACAGGGTGATGGCTACACCTTC. It yields the protein CASSRRIIGQGDGYTF.

The CDR3 nucleotides are TGTGCCAGCAGCCAAGATGGGGAACTAGCCCGCTCCGAGCAGTACTTC. Translated: CASSQDGELARSEQYF. The chain employs TRBV14 and TRBJ2-7; the D gene is possibly TRBD2 (6 bases). V lost 0 bases, J lost 6 bases, and 18 bases lay in between. The CDR3 contains 16 residues. The germline CDR1 and CDR2 sequences are SGHDN and FVKESK.

The chain recombines TRBV9 with TRBJ2-5, with TRBD1 as a possible D gene (7 bases). Per the germline V gene, CDR1 is SGDLS and CDR2 is YYNGEE. The CDR3 is made up of 15 amino acids. V dropped 1 base and J dropped 2 bases, with 12 bases sitting between them. The CDR3 reads CASSVQGGPQETQYF. The DNA for the CDR3 is TGTGCCAGCAGCGTACAGGGGGGCCCACAAGAGACCCAGTACTTC.

V usage is TRBV28 and J usage is TRBJ1-1; no clear D. Trimming shortened V by 7 bases and J by 0 bases, and 9 bases separated the two germline ends. This CDR3 is 13 amino acids long. CDR1 is MDHEN and CDR2 is SYDVKM in the germline V gene. The CDR3 is CASTGSMNTEAFF. In DNA form, the CDR3 reads TGTGCCAGCACGGGGTCCATGAACACTGAAGCTTTCTTT.

As for this clone: The junction departs from the called germline gene at one end, perhaps through a read error. Other DNA sequences in this sample translate to the same CDR3. V usage is TRBV11-1 and J usage is TRBJ2-3, with TRBD1 matching 7 bases. Germline V gene sequence: CDR1 SGHAT, CDR2 FQDESV (reference sequence). The CDR3 is 16 residues long. In DNA, the CDR3 is TGTGCCAGTAGCTTATTATCGGGACAGCACCCAGATACGCAGTATTTT. Encoded protein: CASSLLSGQHPDTQYF. Full variable domain (remainder filled in from reference TRBV11-1 and TRBJ2-3): EAEVAQSPRYKITEKSQAVAFWCDPISGHATLYWYRQILGQGPELLVQFQDESVVDDSQLPKDRFSAERLKGVDSTLKIQPAELGDSAMYLCASSLLSGQHPDTQYFGPGTRLTVL.

About this clone: The CDR3 carries no conserved terminal phenylalanine or tryptophan, so it likely arises from a read error. The DNA is omitted, as the CDR3 cannot be located on it reliably, and the CDR3 follows TCRdb's listing. V usage is TRBV16 and J usage is TRBJ1-4. Both ends counted, the CDR3 spans 13 residues. The germline gives CDR1 KGHSY, CDR2 FQNENV. The CDR3 is CASSQTSWDHGRL.

This clone was picked up one time. The chain joins TRBV7-9 to TRBJ2-3; D gene unclear. Per the germline V gene, CDR1 is SEHNR and CDR2 is FQNEAQ (reference sequence). Trimming took 1 base from V and 5 from J, leaving 4 bases between them. The CDR3 totals 12 residues. This CDR3 is CASSLVEDTQYF. For the CDR3, the DNA is TGTGCCAGCAGCTTAGTGGAAGATACGCAGTATTTT.